These T cell receptor beta chains were read from a single sample in a study of monozygotic twins with inflammatory bowel disease. From its re-call of the 5' RACE reads, TCRdb lists each CDR3 protein once, without DNA. In total, the table holds a few hundred thousand distinct CDR3 sequences. The sample taken for sequencing was blood. The receptors stem from a human donor with ulcerative colitis or Crohn's disease, or a healthy co-twin of an affected twin (not recorded which). Each CDR3 is given with its conserved first and last residue.

V gene,J gene,CDR3 protein
TRBV7-9,TRBJ2-1,CASSQYGTTNEQFF
TRBV7-8,TRBJ1-2,CASSWRDWANYGYTF
TRBV9,TRBJ2-3,CASSVADGSFTDTQYF
TRBV5-1,TRBJ2-3,CAGSETKSTDTQYF
TRBV2,TRBJ2-1,CASSEARASGRAPEQFF
TRBV15,TRBJ2-5,CATSRDPGGRETQYF
TRBV5-1,TRBJ1-2,CASSPGQSTDGYTF
TRBV12-3/TRBV12-4,TRBJ2-1,CASSLGEEGNEQFF
TRBV5-5,TRBJ2-4,CASHEGDRRKNMQYF
TRBV25-1,TRBJ1-6,CASRPPGSRNSPLHF
TRBV27,TRBJ2-7,CASSLSRQFSYEQYF
TRBV18,TRBJ1-5,CASSPGSNQPQHF
TRBV29-1,TRBJ2-7,CSVEVWGGVNSAYEQYF
TRBV5-1,TRBJ1-5,CASSLEPGASNQPQHF
TRBV5-1,TRBJ2-1,CASSLELADYNEQFF
TRBV7-2,TRBJ2-6,CASSPALLRGANVLTF
TRBV20-1,TRBJ2-2,CSARPGQRPTGELFF
TRBV5-1,TRBJ2-1,CASSLTGGFPNEQFF
TRBV20-1,TRBJ1-5,CSASTLGRNQPQHF
TRBV18,TRBJ2-5,CASSPGTPRETQYF
TRBV20-1,TRBJ2-3,CSGEWPRTDTQYF
TRBV20-1,TRBJ1-3,CSAARPYMPSGNTIYF
TRBV7-2,TRBJ2-1,CASSLRVYYTEQFF
TRBV20-1,TRBJ1-5,CSARDSAQAGNQPQHF
TRBV5-1,TRBJ2-2,CASSICRPNTGELFF
TRBV4-1,TRBJ1-3,CASGQPHSGNTIYF
TRBV20-1,TRBJ1-3,CSARDGRSSGNTIYF
TRBV27,TRBJ1-6,CASSLRWGSYNSPLHF
TRBV10-3,TRBJ2-3,CAISEADSPVWADTQYF
TRBV9,TRBJ2-5,CASSVGQFQETQYF
TRBV28,TRBJ2-7,CASRGLAGVDEQYF
TRBV19,TRBJ1-5,CASSIRRGQPQHF
TRBV5-6,TRBJ2-7,CASSLAVGGSYSYEQYF
TRBV19,TRBJ1-4,CASSSSDREYGEKLFF
TRBV4-3,TRBJ1-5,CASSQDLVNQPQHF
TRBV11-1,TRBJ1-4,CASRPALGLNREASTNEKLFF
TRBV20-1,TRBJ1-3,CSARMGASGNTIYF